The 5 T cell receptor beta chains below all came from one sample that was sequenced in a study of T-cell reconstitution after alpha-beta-depleted transplantation in children. Unique molecular identifiers tagged the TCRbeta library. TCRdb reprocessed the PCR reads with MiXCR, giving one entry per CDR3 protein. The table lists roughly 300,000 distinct CDR3 sequences, 10% of them singletons. Sequencing used PBMCs from the stem cell graft donor, obtained from the stem cell graft. The source is a human donor who donated a stem cell graft to a child with acute lymphoblastic leukemia.

A word on this clonotype: Relative to the germline gene, one junction end is altered; a read error may explain this. The J gene is TRBJ2-1, the V gene TRBV20-1; the match to TRBD2 covers 9 bases. Germline lookup yields CDR1 DFQATT and CDR2 SNEGSKA (reference sequence). This CDR3 comprises 17 residues. The CDR3, as DNA: TGCTGTGCTAGAGACACCATAGCGGGAGCCTCCTACAATGAGCAGTTCTTC. It codes for CCARDTIAGASYNEQFF.

This clonotype was seen at least ten times. The chain has TRBV10-3 and TRBJ2-3; 11 positions agree with TRBD2. After removal of 4 bases from V and 7 bases from J, the junction contained 7 bases not matched to a gene. The germline V gene encodes CDR1 ENHRY and CDR2 SYGVKD. This CDR3 is 15 amino acids long. The DNA of the CDR3 is TGTGCCATCAGTGGCTTAGCGGGAGGGTCCAATACGCAGTATTTT. Translating it yields CAISGLAGGSNTQYF.

CDR3 protein: CASSQVRLLDNQPQHF. The CDR3 nucleotides are TGTGCCAGCAGCCAAGTTCGTCTGTTGGACAATCAGCCCCAGCATTTT. V usage is TRBV4-2 and J usage is TRBJ1-5; no reliable D call. This CDR3 contains 16 residues. Germline CDR1 is LGHNA and CDR2 is YNFKEQ. The V end was cut by 1 base, the J end by 3 bases, with 13 bases between.

A few counts support this clonotype. The chain recombines TRBV5-1 with TRBJ1-2; the D gene is possibly TRBD1 (5 bases). V was pared by 8 bases and J by 8 bases, with 22 bases between. CDR3 length: 14 residues. Looked up from germline, CDR1 is SGHRS and CDR2 is YFSETQ. CDR3 bases: TGCGCCAGTTCGGAATTCGGGGGACCGGGGGGCTACACCTTC. As protein: CASSEFGGPGGYTF.

V and J are TRBV4-1 and TRBJ1-2; D is ambiguous. Germline CDR1 and CDR2: MGHRA and YSYEKL. The CDR3 extends over 14 amino acids. V gave up 1 base and J gave up 5 bases, with 11 bases separating them. CDR3 DNA: TGCGCCAGCAGCCAAGTTAACACCCCGTATGGCTACACCTTC. Protein: CASSQVNTPYGYTF.